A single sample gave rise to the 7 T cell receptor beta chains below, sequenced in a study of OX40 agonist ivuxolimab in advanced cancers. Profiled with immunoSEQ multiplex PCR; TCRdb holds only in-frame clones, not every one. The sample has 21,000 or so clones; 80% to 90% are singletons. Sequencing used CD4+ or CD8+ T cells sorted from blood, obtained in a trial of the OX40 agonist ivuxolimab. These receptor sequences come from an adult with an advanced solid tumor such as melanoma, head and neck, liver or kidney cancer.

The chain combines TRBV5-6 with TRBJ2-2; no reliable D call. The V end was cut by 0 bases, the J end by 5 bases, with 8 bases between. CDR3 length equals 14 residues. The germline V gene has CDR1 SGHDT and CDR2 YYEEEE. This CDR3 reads CASSLALMTGELFF. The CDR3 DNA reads TGTGCCAGCAGCTTGGCACTAATGACCGGGGAGCTGTTTTTT.

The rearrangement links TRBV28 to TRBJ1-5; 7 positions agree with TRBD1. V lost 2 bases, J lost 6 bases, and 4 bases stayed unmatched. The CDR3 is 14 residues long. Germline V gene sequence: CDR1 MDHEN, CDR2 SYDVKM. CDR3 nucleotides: TGTGCCAGCAGTTTAAGACAGGGCGCTCAGCCCCAGCATTTT. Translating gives CASSLRQGAQPQHF.

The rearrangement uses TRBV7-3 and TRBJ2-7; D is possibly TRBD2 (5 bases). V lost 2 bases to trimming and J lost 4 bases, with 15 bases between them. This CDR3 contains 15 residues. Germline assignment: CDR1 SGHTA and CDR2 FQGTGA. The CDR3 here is CASSLFVGAPYEQYF. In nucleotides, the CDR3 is TGTGCCAGCAGCTTATTCGTGGGAGCCCCTTACGAGCAGTACTTC.

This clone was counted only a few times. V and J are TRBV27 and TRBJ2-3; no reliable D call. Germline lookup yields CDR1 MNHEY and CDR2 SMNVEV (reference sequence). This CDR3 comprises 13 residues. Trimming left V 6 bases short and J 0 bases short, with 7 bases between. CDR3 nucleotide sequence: TGTGCCAGCAGGGTGCTTAGCACAGATACGCAGTATTTT. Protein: CASRVLSTDTQYF.

CDR3 coding DNA: TGTGCCAGCAGCTCTCGCGGGACAGGTATCTACGAGCAGTACTTC. Its protein is CASSSRGTGIYEQYF. The J gene is TRBJ2-7, the V gene TRBV7-6; 8 nucleotides match TRBD1. Trimming at V came to 4 bases and at J to 3 bases, leaving 8 bases not matched to a gene. The CDR3 is 15 residues long. CDR1 is SGHVS and CDR2 is FNYEAQ in the germline V gene.

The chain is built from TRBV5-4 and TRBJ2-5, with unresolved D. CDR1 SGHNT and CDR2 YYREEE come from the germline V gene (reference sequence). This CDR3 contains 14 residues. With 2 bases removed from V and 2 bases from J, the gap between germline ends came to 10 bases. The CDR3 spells CASSFGPEQETQYF. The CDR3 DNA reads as TGTGCCAGCAGCTTTGGGCCAGAGCAAGAGACCCAGTACTTC.

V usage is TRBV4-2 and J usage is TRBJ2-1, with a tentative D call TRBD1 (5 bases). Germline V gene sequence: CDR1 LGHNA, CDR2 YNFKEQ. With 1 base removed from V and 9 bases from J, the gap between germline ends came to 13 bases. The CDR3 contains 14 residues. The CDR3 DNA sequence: TGTGCCAGCAGCCAAGGGATTAGGGGTAGTGAGCAGTTCTTC. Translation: CASSQGIRGSEQFF.